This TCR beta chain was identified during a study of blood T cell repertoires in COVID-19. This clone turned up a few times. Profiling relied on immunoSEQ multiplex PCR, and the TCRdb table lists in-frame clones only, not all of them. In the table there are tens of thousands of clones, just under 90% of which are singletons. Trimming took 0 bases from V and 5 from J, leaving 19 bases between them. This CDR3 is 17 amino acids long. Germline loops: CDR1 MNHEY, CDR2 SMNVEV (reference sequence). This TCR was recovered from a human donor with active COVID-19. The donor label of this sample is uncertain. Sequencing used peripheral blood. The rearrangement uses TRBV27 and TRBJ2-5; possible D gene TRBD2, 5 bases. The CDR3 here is CASSLSWERWREETQYF. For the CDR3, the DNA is TGTGCCAGCAGTTTATCGTGGGAGCGGTGGAGAGAGGAGACCCAGTACTTC.